The 30 T cell receptor beta chains below come from one sample, sequenced in a study of blood T cell repertoires in COVID-19 (dated by TCRdb to the early 2020s). Libraries were made using the immunoSEQ multiplex PCR assay. Here the immuneACCESS table is served through TCRdb, limited to in-frame sequences with V and J called. Missing clones are a known gap in these copies; in checked studies unresolved V genes cover under half, and the rest lacks a known reason. In all, the sample holds roughly 200,000 clones, and roughly three quarters of those were seen once. The top ten clones comprise approximately 5.9% of the sample. The sequencing sample was made of peripheral blood. The receptors here all came from a woman aged 40 to 55 with COVID-19, enrolled during active disease.

The rearrangement uses TRBV19 and TRBJ2-1, with 8 bases identical to TRBD1. J gave up 4 bases and V 7 bases, and 9 bases lay outside the gene matches. This CDR3 spans 15 amino acids. Germline assignment: CDR1 LNHDA and CDR2 SQIVND (reference sequence). The CDR3 here is CASNKVQGAYNEQFF. CDR3 sequence (DNA): TGTGCCAGTAATAAGGTTCAGGGGGCTTACAATGAGCAGTTCTTC.

This clone occurred once. The CDR3 here is CASKNQGDQFF. In DNA form, the CDR3 reads TGTGCCAGCAAGAACCAGGGCGACCAGTTCTTC. The V call is TRBV6-5, the J call TRBJ2-1; perhaps TRBD1 as D (5 bases). The V end was cut by 7 bases, the J end by 13 bases, with 14 bases between. CDR3 size: 11 residues. Germline values: CDR1 MNHEY, CDR2 SVGAGI.

This clone was observed a single time. The chain couples TRBV30 to TRBJ2-1; 7 nucleotides agree with TRBD2. The length of the CDR3 is 13 residues. The ends lost 6 bases at V and 0 bases at J; junction bases unmatched: 2. Germline V lookup: CDR1 GTSNPN, CDR2 SVGIG (reference sequence). The CDR3 DNA reads TGTGCCTGTCCTAGCGGCTCCTACAATGAGCAGTTCTTC. This encodes CACPSGSYNEQFF.

The chain carries TRBV7-9 and TRBJ2-7; 7 bases align to TRBD1. Germline CDR1 SEHNR, CDR2 FQNEAQ (reference sequence). The CDR3 extends over 15 amino acids. The trim removed 1 base at V and 2 bases at J, leaving 5 bases unmatched. The CDR3: CASSLGGQGAYEQYF. The CDR3 DNA is TGTGCCAGCAGCTTAGGGGGGCAGGGGGCCTACGAGCAGTACTTC.

V and J are TRBV28 and TRBJ1-5; D unresolved. V lost 3 bases to trimming and J lost 6 bases, with 6 bases between them. Per the germline V gene, CDR1 is MDHEN and CDR2 is SYDVKM. The CDR3 contains 12 residues. Here the CDR3 reads CASSLSSQPQHF. The CDR3 bases are TGTGCCAGCAGTTTGAGTAGTCAGCCCCAGCATTTT.

This clone appeared a few times. This rearrangement joins TRBV7-2 to TRBJ1-6; no clear D gene. Per the germline V gene, CDR1 is SGHTA and CDR2 is FQGNSA. The V end lost 1 base, the J end lost 10 bases, and 5 bases lay between the germline ends. The CDR3 sequence is 12 residues long. The CDR3 is CASSLEISPLHF. DNA for the CDR3: TGTGCCAGCAGCTTAGAAATATCACCCCTCCACTTT.

The gene calls are TRBV12-3 or TRBV12-4 and TRBJ2-1; no clear D. The CDR3 covers 13 residues. The V and J ends lost 4 bases and 5 bases respectively, with 9 bases between them. CDR3 region: CASSSSVNNEQFF. In DNA, the CDR3 is TGTGCCAGCAGTTCCAGCGTAAACAATGAGCAGTTCTTC.

The V and J genes are TRBV24-1 and TRBJ2-7; no definite D call. The CDR3 loop spans 15 amino acids. The V gene's germline CDR1 is KGHDR and CDR2 SFDVKD. Deletions cut 12 bases from V and 3 bases from J, with 23 bases between. DNA for the CDR3: TGTGCCTCCCCTAGTCACGCAGCAAAACTCTACGAGCAGTACTTC. Amino acid sequence: CASPSHAAKLYEQYF.

The rearrangement joins TRBV27 to TRBJ1-2, with TRBD1 identical over 10 bases. The CDR3 runs 16 residues. CDR1 and CDR2 (germline): MNHEY, SMNVEV (reference sequence). The J segment lost 8 bases and the V segment lost 6 bases, leaving 15 bases of the junction unmatched. CDR3 bases: TGTGCCAGCAGCTACAACCGGGACAGGGGCCCAGACGGCTACACCTTC. Its protein product is CASSYNRDRGPDGYTF.

Comments on this clone: Within the sample, other DNA sequences also encode this same CDR3. The chain recombines TRBV29-1 with TRBJ2-5; possibly TRBD1 for D (6 bases). The CDR3 runs 12 residues. The V and J ends lost 4 bases and 2 bases respectively, with 8 bases between them. CDR1 is SQVTM and CDR2 is ANQGSEA in the germline V gene. Written as DNA, the CDR3 is TGCAGCGTTGCCAGGGGTCAAGAGACCCAGTACTTC. This codes for CSVARGQETQYF.

The rearrangement links TRBV4-2 to TRBJ2-5; D gene ambiguous. The germline V and J ends were trimmed by 1 base and 3 bases, with 6 bases remaining between them. The CDR3 has 13 residues. Germline CDR1 reads LGHNA; CDR2 reads YNFKEQ. CDR3: CASSQATKETQYF. DNA for the CDR3: TGTGCCAGCAGCCAAGCTACCAAAGAGACCCAGTACTTC.

The rearrangement joins TRBV6-5 to TRBJ1-5; perhaps TRBD1 as D (6 bases). CDR1 and CDR2 (germline): MNHEY, SVGAGI. The V end lost 6 bases, the J end lost 3 bases, and 15 bases lay between the germline ends. The CDR3 is 15 residues long. DNA of the CDR3: TGTGCCAGCAGACAGGGCAAAAACACCAATCAGCCCCAGCATTTT. Amino acid sequence: CASRQGKNTNQPQHF.

J is TRBJ1-2 and V is TRBV11-1; 7 nucleotides match TRBD1. This CDR3 comprises 13 residues. V gave up 5 bases and J gave up 6 bases; unmatched junction bases: 6. Germline CDR1 is SGHAT and CDR2 is FQDESV (reference sequence). The CDR3 loop reads CASSLGTGDGYTF. In DNA form, the CDR3 reads TGTGCCAGCAGCCTAGGTACAGGGGATGGCTACACCTTC.

This clone was seen a few times. The chain joins TRBV4-2 to TRBJ2-1; TRBD1 agrees at 7 bases. V dropped 1 base and J dropped 5; count of bases not matched to a gene: 11. The germline CDR1 and CDR2 sequences are LGHNA and YNFKEQ. This CDR3 is built from 17 residues. The CDR3 protein is CASSQALRTGGNNEQFF. The CDR3 nucleotides read TGTGCCAGCAGCCAAGCTCTGAGGACAGGTGGGAACAATGAGCAGTTCTTC.

This clone was recorded only once. This sequence joins TRBV5-5 and TRBJ2-6; 9 positions agree with TRBD1. J lost 0 bases, V lost 0 bases, and 1 base had no gene match. This CDR3 is built from 17 residues. Germline assignment: CDR1 SGHKS and CDR2 YYEKEE (reference sequence). The CDR3 loop is CASSLGQGGSGANVLTF. As DNA, the CDR3 is TGTGCCAGCAGCTTGGGACAGGGGGGCTCTGGGGCCAACGTCCTGACTTTC.

The chain links TRBV6-6 to TRBJ2-5; no clear D. This CDR3 has 16 amino acids. V lost 2 bases and J 9 bases, leaving 22 bases between the germline ends. From germline, CDR1 is MNHNY and CDR2 SVGAGI (reference sequence). CDR3 coding DNA: TGTGCCAGCAGTTACCCCGATCTCCTAAGAGTTTCTGCCCAGTACTTC. It codes for CASSYPDLLRVSAQYF.

V gene TRBV9 combines with J gene TRBJ2-5; tentative D call: TRBD2 (7 bases). The CDR3 covers 15 residues. Germline V lookup: CDR1 SGDLS, CDR2 YYNGEE. Trimming shortened V by 0 bases and J by 5 bases, and 14 bases separated the two germline ends. In DNA form, the CDR3 reads TGTGCCAGCAGCGTAGGTGGGGGGGCTCGGGAGACCCAGTACTTC. It yields the protein CASSVGGGARETQYF.

The chain carries TRBV4-2 and TRBJ1-4, with a tentative D call TRBD1 (5 bases). The CDR3 runs to 16 residues. With 0 bases removed from V and 0 bases from J, the gap between germline ends came to 8 bases. Germline V CDR1 and CDR2: LGHNA, YNFKEQ. The CDR3 bases are TGTGCCAGCAGCCAAGATGGGGGGACAACTAATGAAAAACTGTTTTTT. The encoded protein is CASSQDGGTTNEKLFF.

The chain is built from TRBV4-1 and TRBJ1-1, with D tentatively TRBD1 (6 bases). CDR3 size: 18 residues. Germline-derived CDR1 and CDR2 are MGHRA and YSYEKL. V was clipped by 0 bases and J by 4 bases, with 21 bases between them. The CDR3: CASSQDEASKGVGTEAFF. In DNA form, the CDR3 reads TGCGCCAGCAGCCAAGATGAGGCGTCCAAGGGGGTGGGCACTGAAGCTTTCTTT.

This sequence joins TRBV9 and TRBJ2-3; TRBD2 matches at 11 bases. Germline V gives CDR1 SGDLS, CDR2 YYNGEE. The CDR3 is 16 residues long. J lost 3 bases, V lost 4 bases, and 7 bases had no gene match. CDR3: CASSTGTSGYTDTQYF. CDR3 nucleotide sequence: TGTGCCAGCAGCACGGGGACTAGCGGTTATACAGATACGCAGTATTTT.

The V call is TRBV7-8, the J call TRBJ1-5, with a possible D match to TRBD1 (6 bases). The germline gives CDR1 SGHVS, CDR2 FQNEAQ. The CDR3 has 16 residues. V gave up 1 base and J gave up 5 bases, with 15 bases separating them. CDR3 region: CASSLVAGDAYQPQHF. The CDR3 nucleotides are TGTGCCAGCAGCTTAGTTGCAGGGGATGCCTATCAGCCCCAGCATTTT.

The genes are TRBV2 and TRBJ2-1, with 9 bases that match TRBD1. The CDR3 is 14 amino acids. The V segment lost 8 bases and the J segment 7 bases; nucleotides outside the gene matches: 9. Germline loops: CDR1 SNHLY, CDR2 FYNNEI. CDR3 protein: CASDAGQGRNEQFF. CDR3 in DNA: TGTGCCAGCGATGCGGGACAGGGTCGGAATGAGCAGTTCTTC.

The chain combines TRBV29-1 with TRBJ1-1; no reliable D call. The CDR3 runs 14 residues. V lost 1 base, J lost 2 bases, and 11 bases lay in between. Germline CDR1 SQVTM, CDR2 ANQGSEA. The CDR3 DNA sequence: TGCAGCGTTGAAGGCGGGAGAATAAACACTGAAGCTTTCTTT. Amino acids: CSVEGGRINTEAFF.

The chain uses TRBV19 and TRBJ1-5; 7 bases align to TRBD1. After removal of 7 bases from V and 5 bases from J, the junction contained 11 bases not matched to a gene. The CDR3 covers 15 residues. Germline-derived CDR1 and CDR2 are LNHDA and SQIVND (reference sequence). The CDR3 protein is CASMHPQGSHQPQHF. CDR3 nucleotide sequence: TGTGCCAGTATGCACCCACAGGGGTCCCATCAGCCCCAGCATTTT.

The genes are TRBV6-5 and TRBJ1-3, with a possible D match to TRBD1 (5 bases). CDR3 length equals 15 residues. The germline CDR1 and CDR2 sequences are MNHEY and SVGAGI. Trimming took 8 bases from V and 0 from J, leaving 14 bases between them. This CDR3 is CASREGLHSGNTIYF. CDR3 nucleotide sequence: TGTGCCAGCCGGGAGGGGCTCCACTCTGGAAACACCATATATTTT.

This clone appeared once. This chain connects TRBV5-1 to TRBJ2-3; 7 bases align to TRBD2. Trimming at V came to 2 bases and at J to 0 bases, leaving 0 bases not matched to a gene. Germline V gives CDR1 SGHRS, CDR2 YFSETQ. CDR3 length: 14 residues. CDR3 nucleotide sequence: TGCGCCAGCAGCTTAGCGGGGAGCACAGATACGCAGTATTTT. This gives the protein CASSLAGSTDTQYF.

The V gene is TRBV12-5, the J gene TRBJ1-1; 11 bases are shared with TRBD1. With 6 bases clipped from V and 1 base from J, the junction kept 7 bases outside the gene matches. The CDR3 loop spans 16 amino acids. Germline V gene sequence: CDR1 LGHNT, CDR2 FRNRAP. The DNA of the CDR3 is TGTGCTAGTGGCCAAGGACAGGGGGCTTCGAACACTGAAGCTTTCTTT. Its translation is CASGQGQGASNTEAFF.

This rearrangement joins TRBV9 to TRBJ2-5; 14 bases agree with TRBD2. The CDR3 totals 17 residues. The ends lost 3 bases at V and 5 bases at J; junction bases unmatched: 9. Germline V gene data show CDR1 as SGDLS and CDR2 as YYNGEE. The CDR3 region is CASSASGTSGSWETQYF. The DNA of the CDR3 is TGTGCCAGCAGCGCATCCGGGACTAGCGGGAGTTGGGAGACCCAGTACTTC. Based on the CDR3 plus reference TRBV9 and TRBJ2-5, the full variable domain is DSGVTQTPKHLITATGQRVTLRCSPRSGDLSVYWYQQSLDQGLQFLIQYYNGEERAKGNILERFSAQQFPDLHSELNLSSLELGDSALYFCASSASGTSGSWETQYFGPGTRLLVL.

This clone appeared once. The gene calls are TRBV6-6 and TRBJ2-7; 9 positions agree with TRBD1. The CDR3 has 13 amino acids. CDR1 is MNHNY and CDR2 is SVGAGI in the germline V gene (reference sequence). The V and J ends lost 8 bases and 0 bases, in that order; junction bases with no gene match: 2. The CDR3 sequence is CASRDRASYEQYF. The CDR3 region has the DNA TGTGCCAGCCGGGACAGGGCCTCCTACGAGCAGTACTTC.

The chain uses TRBV7-6 and TRBJ2-1; 7 bases are a match to TRBD2. V shed 3 bases and J 7 bases; nucleotides not matched to a gene: 9. Per germline, CDR1 SGHVS and CDR2 FNYEAQ. This CDR3 is 15 amino acids long. CDR3 DNA: TGTGCCAGCAGCTTTTCGGGGGGACGGGGAAATGAGCAGTTCTTC. As protein: CASSFSGGRGNEQFF.